This T cell receptor beta chain stems from a study of shared clonotypes between healthy human individuals. Several immunoSEQ 96-well plates shared each subset's DNA, each plate a replicate. In the study's own analysis: With immunoSEQ giving junction-only sequences and no quality scores, filtering differed. Some clones are missing from TCRdb's copy, which holds only in-frame ones; the method was immunoSEQ multiplex PCR. Clone size and V and J calls were adopted from that table, with D and trimming inferred from the DNA. The table includes roughly 2.5 million clones, around nine tenths detected once. Study results and limitations: Sampling covered nothing but blood. Tissue TCR repertoires likely differ from those found in blood. It was anticipated that sequencing depth would influence how many clonotypes donors shared.

Details on this clone: Its antigen is not identified.

This CDR3 comprises 15 residues. The V segment lost 11 bases and the J segment 4 bases; nucleotides outside the gene matches: 14. Germline assignment: CDR1 SNHLY and CDR2 FYNNEI. This receptor was taken from a man aged 18 to 29 in good health. Source material: naive CD4+ T cells sorted from blood. Subset reported: CD45RA+ positively selected. The gene calls are TRBV2 and TRBJ2-3; TRBD2 aligns across 8 bases. The CDR3 nucleotides are TGTGCCTTGGGACTAGGAGTATCTGCGTCAGATACGCAGTATTTT. Protein sequence: CALGLGVSASDTQYF.